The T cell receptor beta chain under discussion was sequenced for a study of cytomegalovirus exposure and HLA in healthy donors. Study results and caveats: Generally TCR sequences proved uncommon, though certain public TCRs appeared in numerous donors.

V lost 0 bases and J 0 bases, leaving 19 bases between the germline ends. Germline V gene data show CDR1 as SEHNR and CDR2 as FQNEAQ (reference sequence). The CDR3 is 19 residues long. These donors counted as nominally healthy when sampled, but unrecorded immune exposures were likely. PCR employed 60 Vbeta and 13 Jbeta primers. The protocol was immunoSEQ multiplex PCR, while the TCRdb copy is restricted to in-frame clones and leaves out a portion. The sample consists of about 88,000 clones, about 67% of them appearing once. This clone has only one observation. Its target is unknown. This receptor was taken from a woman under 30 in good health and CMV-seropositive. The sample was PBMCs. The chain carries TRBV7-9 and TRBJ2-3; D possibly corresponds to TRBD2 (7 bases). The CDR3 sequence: CASSLAAGVWGLSTDTQYF. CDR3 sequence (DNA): TGTGCCAGCAGCTTAGCGGCGGGGGTTTGGGGGCTAAGCACAGATACGCAGTATTTT.